This TCR beta chain was recovered during a study of cytomegalovirus exposure and HLA in healthy donors. Turning to the study itself: Early released data had about 85 million unique TCRs, all coming from HLA-typed donors. Regarding the study as a whole: In a later analysis, a genetic analysis reported fewer productive-TCR N-insertions in an Asian-associated ancestry cluster than the cohort average.

Donors consisted of healthy bone marrow donors. Amplification used 60 Vbeta primers and 13 Jbeta primers. Some clones are missing from TCRdb's copy, which holds only in-frame ones; the method was immunoSEQ multiplex PCR. Counted here are over 110,000 clones, about 80% occurring once; the ten biggest clones make up about 2.4%. A word on this clone: Antigen specificity is unknown.

Material: PBMCs. The clonotype comes from a woman aged 18-30 years in good health and CMV-seropositive.

Here the CDR3 reads CASSLANRAGGVDTQYF. The CDR3 DNA is TGTGCCAGCAGCTTGGCCAATAGAGCGGGGGGGGTGGATACGCAGTATTTT. The chain links TRBV5-7 to TRBJ2-3; 10 nucleotides agree with TRBD2. TRBV5-7 is an ORF; its function is uncertain. V lost 0 bases and J lost 6; bases outside the gene matches: 10. The CDR3 covers 17 residues.